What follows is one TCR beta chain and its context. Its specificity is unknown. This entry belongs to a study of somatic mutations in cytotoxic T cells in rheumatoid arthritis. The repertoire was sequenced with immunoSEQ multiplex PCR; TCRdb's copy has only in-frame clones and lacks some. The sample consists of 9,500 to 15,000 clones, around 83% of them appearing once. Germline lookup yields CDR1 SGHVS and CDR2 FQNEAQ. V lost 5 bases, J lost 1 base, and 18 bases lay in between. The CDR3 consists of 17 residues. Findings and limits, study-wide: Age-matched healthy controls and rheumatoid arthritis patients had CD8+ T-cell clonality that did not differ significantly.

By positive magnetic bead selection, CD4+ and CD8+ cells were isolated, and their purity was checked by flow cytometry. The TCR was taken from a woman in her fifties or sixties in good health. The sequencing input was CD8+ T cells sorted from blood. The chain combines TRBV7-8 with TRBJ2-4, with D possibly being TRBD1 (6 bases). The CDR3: CASSLQQGASAKNIQYF. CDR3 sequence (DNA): TGTGCCAGCAGCCTCCAACAGGGTGCCTCGGCCAAAAACATTCAGTACTTC.